This T cell receptor beta chain was found in a study of T cells expressing NK-cell markers. Germline V gene data show CDR1 as LNHDA and CDR2 as SQIVND (reference sequence). This CDR3 has 16 amino acids. TCRdb re-called the 5' RACE reads, yielding one record per CDR3 amino acid sequence without DNA. The sample table includes approximately 550,000 distinct CDR3 sequences. This receptor was obtained from a man aged 18 to 29 in good health. Sequenced material: blood T cells: a sorted CD56 or NKG2C T cell subset, CD4+ or CD8+ T cells, or bulk PBMC T cells (not recorded which). The chain combines TRBV19 with TRBJ2-7; without DNA, the TCRdb call of TRBD2 cannot be checked. CDR3 loop: CASSMDEIAGVDEQYF.